This T cell receptor (beta chain) stems from a study of cytomegalovirus exposure and HLA in healthy donors. Study-level background: In a later analysis, the 100 to 150 validation repertoires were reported to have used the same platform as the approximately 670 first-cohort repertoires.

Assay: immunoSEQ multiplex PCR; the TCRdb copy retains only in-frame clones and omits some. In the table there are 110,000 or so clones, roughly 95% of which are singletons. J was trimmed by 5 bases and V by 1 base; bases with no gene match: 5. Germline CDR1 reads MGHRA; CDR2 reads YSYEKL. CDR3 length: 15 residues. It was the roughly 130-subject validation cohort, separate from the approximately 620-subject first cohort, to which the donors belonged. This clone was recorded a few times. The J gene is TRBJ2-5, the V gene TRBV4-1; TRBD1 agrees at 9 bases. This sequence was found in a woman aged 18-35 years in good health and CMV-seronegative. The sequencing sample was made of PBMCs. The CDR3 bases are TGCGCCAGCAGCCAAGTAACAGGGGGCGTTGAGACCCAGTACTTC. It yields the protein CASSQVTGGVETQYF.